The 10 T cell receptor beta chains below all came from one sample that was sequenced in a study of T-cell reconstitution after alpha-beta-depleted transplantation in children. Unique molecular identifiers were used to barcode this TCRbeta library. Using its own MiXCR run on the PCR reads, TCRdb lists one record per CDR3 protein. The profile shows 80,000 or so distinct CDR3 sequences, over 12% of them singletons. This material consisted of PBMCs, mostly from graft donor cells, taken 180 days after TCRalphabeta/CD19-depleted stem cell transplant. These receptors came from a male patient between 2 and 10 years old who had a stem cell transplant for acute lymphoblastic leukemia, so the T cells may come from the graft donor.

This clonotype was seen a handful of times. This chain's CDR3 is CASSWGEQAFF. The CDR3 coding sequence is TGCGCCAGCAGCTGGGGGGAGCAAGCTTTCTTT. The V gene is TRBV5-1, the J gene TRBJ1-1, with D tentatively TRBD1 (5 bases). This CDR3 has 11 residues. Germline V gene sequence: CDR1 SGHRS, CDR2 YFSETQ. The V and J ends lost 3 bases and 9 bases respectively, with 9 bases between them.

This clonotype was found a few times. This chain joins TRBV5-1 and TRBJ2-3; 15 nucleotides agree with TRBD2. Germline V gene data show CDR1 as SGHRS and CDR2 as YFSETQ. The CDR3 loop spans 18 amino acids. V lost 1 base to trimming and J lost 0 bases; unmatched junction nucleotides: 3. The CDR3 DNA reads as TGCGCCAGCAGCTTGCTAGGACTAGCGGGGGGGAGCACAGATACGCAGTATTTT. Its translation: CASSLLGLAGGSTDTQYF.

This clonotype was found a few times. The V and J genes are TRBV5-5 and TRBJ1-2; 8 bases line up with TRBD1. CDR1 SGHKS and CDR2 YYEKEE come from the germline V gene (reference sequence). The CDR3 runs 14 residues. The junction had 6 bases not matched to a gene; V was cut back by 0 bases and J by 8 bases. The CDR3 here is CASSLDGGDRGYTF. In DNA, the CDR3 is TGTGCCAGCAGCTTGGATGGAGGGGACAGGGGCTACACCTTC. Combining the CDR3 with reference TRBV5-5 and TRBJ1-2 gives the whole variable domain DAGVTQSPTHLIKTRGQQVTLRCSPISGHKSVSWYQQVLGQGPQFIFQYYEKEERGRGNFPDRFSARQFPNYSSELNVNALLLGDSALYLCASSLDGGDRGYTFGSGTRLTVV.

The gene calls are TRBV28 and TRBJ2-7; D not resolved. In germline, CDR1 is MDHEN, CDR2 SYDVKM. V dropped 6 bases and J dropped 3 bases, with 15 bases sitting between them. The CDR3 has 14 amino acids. The CDR3 loop is CASRIRTALYEQYF. CDR3 DNA: TGTGCCAGCAGAATAAGGACCGCCCTCTACGAGCAGTACTTC.

There are many counts of this clonotype. This sequence joins TRBV29-1 and TRBJ2-7, with 9 bases lining up with TRBD1. V shed 7 bases, J shed 9 bases, and the junction held 16 bases outside the gene matches. The germline gives CDR1 SQVTM, CDR2 ANQGSEA. This CDR3 region has 14 residues. This CDR3 is CSASTGTGSGGQYF. In DNA, the CDR3 is TGCAGCGCCTCCACCGGGACAGGGTCCGGGGGGCAGTACTTC.

This chain links TRBV7-2 with TRBJ2-5; possibly TRBD2 for D (5 bases). The germline CDR1 and CDR2 sequences are SGHTA and FQGNSA. The CDR3 runs 18 residues. V lost 0 bases and J 3 bases, leaving 20 bases between the germline ends. The CDR3 DNA reads as TGTGCCAGCAGCTTAGCGCTTTGGTCGAGGGAAGGGAAAGAGACCCAGTACTTC. Translating gives CASSLALWSREGKETQYF.

V and J are TRBV27 and TRBJ2-1; D call uncertain. V was trimmed by 3 bases and J by 15 bases, leaving 9 bases between them. CDR1 is MNHEY, CDR2 SMNVEV, per germline (reference sequence). There are 10 residues in the CDR3. The CDR3 loop is CASSFPPRFF. The CDR3 DNA is TGTGCCAGCAGTTTTCCCCCGAGGTTCTTC.

This chain connects TRBV6-2 or TRBV6-3 to TRBJ2-5; D remains ambiguous. Germline V gene sequence: CDR1 MNHEY, CDR2 SVGEGT. V was cut by 2 bases and J by 3 bases, with 19 bases left in between. This CDR3 is built from 17 residues. CDR3 residues: CASSYPQSTIFEETQYF. The CDR3 nucleotides are TGTGCCAGCAGTTACCCGCAGAGTACCATTTTCGAAGAGACCCAGTACTTC.

Only a few counts were recorded for this clonotype. The rearrangement joins TRBV10-3 to TRBJ1-5; tentatively, D is TRBD1 (5 bases). V shed 1 base and J shed 2 bases, with 9 bases lying between them. CDR1 ENHRY and CDR2 SYGVKD come from the germline V gene. There are 15 residues in the CDR3. In DNA form, the CDR3 reads TGTGCCATCAGTGAGTTAGGGGACGGCAATCAGCCCCAGCATTTT. Translated, it gives CAISELGDGNQPQHF.

The chain employs TRBV24-1 and TRBJ1-1; D perhaps matches TRBD1 (6 bases). Germline-derived CDR1 and CDR2 are KGHDR and SFDVKD. V gave up 7 bases and J gave up 1 base, with 9 bases separating them. The CDR3 contains 13 residues. The CDR3 nucleotides are TGTGCCACCAGGCGGACAGCGAACACTGAAGCTTTCTTT. Translation gives CATRRTANTEAFF.